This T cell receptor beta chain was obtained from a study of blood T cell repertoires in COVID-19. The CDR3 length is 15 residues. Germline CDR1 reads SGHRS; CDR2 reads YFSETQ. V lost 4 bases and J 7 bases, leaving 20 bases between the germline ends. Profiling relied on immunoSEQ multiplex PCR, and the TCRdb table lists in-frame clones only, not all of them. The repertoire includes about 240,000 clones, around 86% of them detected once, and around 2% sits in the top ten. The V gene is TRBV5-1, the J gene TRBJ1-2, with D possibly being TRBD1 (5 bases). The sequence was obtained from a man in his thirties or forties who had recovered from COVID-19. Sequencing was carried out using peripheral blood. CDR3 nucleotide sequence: TGCGCCAGCAGCATCCAGGCTATGGACCAGGGTGGCTACACCTTC. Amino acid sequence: CASSIQAMDQGGYTF.